The T cell receptor (beta chain) described here comes from a study of blood T cell repertoires in COVID-19. Background on the study: Both acute and convalescent COVID-19 samples were obtained from the United States, Italy and Spain.

Trimming cost V 1 base and J 2 bases, with 10 bases left between them. CDR1 and CDR2 from the germline V gene are SGDLS and YYNGEE. The CDR3 runs to 14 residues. Original processing methods: Nucleated cell number was recorded as an estimate derived from reference gene primer amplification. The data were produced by immunoSEQ multiplex PCR, yet TCRdb's version contains in-frame clones alone and is incomplete. V and J calls and clone size are as listed in that table; D and trimming were resolved from the DNA. The sample has 350,000 or so clones, almost 90% seen once. The sequenced sample was PBMCs or T cells enriched from blood (not recorded which). This clonotype was obtained from a woman aged 30 to 39 who had been exposed to COVID-19. The rearrangement links TRBV9 to TRBJ2-7, with D unresolved. This CDR3 reads CASSVTGLTYEQYF. DNA of the CDR3: TGTGCCAGCAGCGTAACCGGTCTTACCTACGAGCAGTACTTC.